This note documents a single T cell receptor (beta chain) sequence. These data originate in a study of blood T cell repertoires in COVID-19. Study information: Samples came from the United States, Italy and Spain, spanning acute and convalescent COVID-19. T cells, B-cell-depleted T cells, or PBMCs provided the cDNA or gDNA that served as material.

Clones were read by immunoSEQ multiplex PCR, and TCRdb kept only the in-frame ones, dropping some. This sample has around 100,000 clones, with about 74% found just once. V was cut by 2 bases and J by 3 bases, with 5 bases left in between. The germline gives CDR1 KGHSH, CDR2 LQKENI. The CDR3 is made up of 14 amino acids. One Seattle source followed patients from active infection through their disease course. The genes are TRBV18 and TRBJ2-6; D is unclear. The source is a man between 70 and 80 years old with COVID-19, enrolled during active disease. The sequenced sample was peripheral blood. The CDR3, as DNA: TGTGCCAGCTCACCAGGGCGTGGGGCCAACGTCCTGACTTTC. Translated, it gives CASSPGRGANVLTF.